The 10 T cell receptor beta chains below all came from one sample that was sequenced in a study of blood T cell repertoires in COVID-19. Assay: immunoSEQ multiplex PCR; the TCRdb copy retains only in-frame clones and omits some. The table records over 90,000 clones, approximately 87% of them present only once. The sequenced sample consisted of peripheral blood. These receptor sequences come from a human donor in a cohort sampled during active or convalescent COVID-19.

This rearrangement joins TRBV18 to TRBJ2-3, with TRBD1 as a possible D gene (6 bases). Germline V gene data show CDR1 as KGHSH and CDR2 as LQKENI. The germline V and J ends were trimmed by 4 bases and 4 bases, with 12 bases remaining between them. This CDR3 has 14 amino acids. The CDR3, as DNA: TGTGCCAGCTCACGACAGGTTCCCCCAGATACGCAGTATTTT. As protein: CASSRQVPPDTQYF. The variable domain in full, with the rest retrieved from reference TRBV18 and TRBJ2-3, is NAGVMQNPRHLVRRRGQEARLRCSPMKGHSHVYWYRQLPEEGLKFMVYLQKENIIDESGMPKERFSAEFPKEGPSILRIQQVVRGDSAAYFCASSRQVPPDTQYFGPGTRLTVL.

The chain recombines TRBV5-6 with TRBJ2-1; TRBD2 matches at 7 bases. V trimming: 0 bases; J trimming: 6 bases; junction bases outside the gene matches: 3. The CDR3 extends over 14 amino acids. Germline CDR1 is SGHDT and CDR2 is YYEEEE. The CDR3 coding sequence is TGTGCCAGCAGCTTGGATCTAGCGGTCAATGAGCAGTTCTTC. Its translation: CASSLDLAVNEQFF.

There are a few counts of this clone. This chain uses TRBV7-9 with TRBJ1-1; TRBD1 might be the D (5 bases). The V end was cut by 5 bases, the J end by 6 bases, with 22 bases between. The CDR3 consists of 16 residues. Looked up from germline, CDR1 is SEHNR and CDR2 is FQNEAQ (reference sequence). This CDR3 is CASSDWGEARAPEAFF. CDR3 bases: TGTGCCAGCAGCGATTGGGGGGAGGCTCGCGCCCCTGAAGCTTTCTTT.

The chain combines TRBV5-1 with TRBJ2-1; 9 bases agree with TRBD2. The CDR3 has 16 amino acids. Trimming removed 7 bases from V and 8 bases from J; junction bases left unmatched: 16. Germline V gives CDR1 SGHRS, CDR2 YFSETQ. Here the CDR3 DNA reads TGCGCCAGCGAAGGCGGAGCGGGGGGTCGGTGGCATGAGCAGTTCTTC. It is translated as CASEGGAGGRWHEQFF.

This clone has ten or more counts. This CDR3 reads CASSFSGATYEQYF. CDR3 bases: TGTGCCAGCAGTTTTAGCGGGGCGACCTACGAGCAGTACTTC. The genes are TRBV6-5 and TRBJ2-7; 8 bases fit TRBD2. Germline CDR1 is MNHEY and CDR2 is SVGAGI. The CDR3 loop spans 14 amino acids. Trimming took 4 bases from V and 2 from J; bases not matched to a gene: 4.

This chain links TRBV7-3 with TRBJ1-6, with D perhaps matching TRBD1 (6 bases). The CDR3 extends over 15 amino acids. Deletions cut 3 bases from V and 5 bases from J, with 11 bases between. The germline V gene has CDR1 SGHTA and CDR2 FQGTGA. The CDR3 bases are TGTGCCAGCAGCTTGTTTTCAGGGGATAATTCACCCCTCCACTTT. Translation: CASSLFSGDNSPLHF. Together with reference TRBV7-3 and TRBJ1-6, the CDR3 gives the full variable domain: GAGVSQTPSNKVTEKGKYVELRCDPISGHTALYWYRQSLGQGPEFLIYFQGTGAADDSGLPNDRFFAVRPEGSVSTLKIQRTERGDSAVYLCASSLFSGDNSPLHFGNGTRLTVT.

In nucleotides, the CDR3 is TGTGCCAGCAGCCGGGGAACAGGGGGCTCCCCTGAAGCTTTCTTT. Protein: CASSRGTGGSPEAFF. This chain connects TRBV4-2 to TRBJ1-1, with 9 positions matching TRBD1. The junction had 9 bases not matched to a gene; V was cut back by 4 bases and J by 6 bases. Per germline, CDR1 LGHNA and CDR2 YNFKEQ. The CDR3 has 15 residues.

The DNA for the CDR3 is TGTGCCAGCAGCCATCTACAGGGGGCGCGAGGCTACACCTTC. Its translation: CASSHLQGARGYTF. The rearrangement uses TRBV3-1 (or the pseudogene TRBV3-2) and TRBJ1-2; 9 bases are a match to TRBD1. The V segment lost 3 bases and the J segment 8 bases; nucleotides outside the gene matches: 7. CDR1 and CDR2 (germline): LGHDT, YNNKEL (reference sequence). The CDR3 spans 14 residues.

This clone was seen only once. The rearrangement joins TRBV29-1 to TRBJ1-1; possibly TRBD1 for D (6 bases). In germline, CDR1 is SQVTM, CDR2 ANQGSEA. Trimming removed 7 bases from V and 1 base from J, with 13 bases in between. The CDR3 has 13 residues. The CDR3 protein is CSGHRESNTEAFF. The CDR3 coding sequence is TGCAGCGGCCACAGGGAATCGAACACTGAAGCTTTCTTT.

In this sample, this clone turned up a few times. This chain uses TRBV7-9 with TRBJ1-2; 9 bases are a match to TRBD1. Germline V gene sequence: CDR1 SEHNR, CDR2 FQNEAQ (reference sequence). After removal of 3 bases from V and 5 bases from J, the junction contained 1 base not matched to a gene. This CDR3 comprises 13 residues. CDR3 nucleotide sequence: TGTGCCAGCAGCTTGGACAGGGGATATGGCTACACCTTC. This translates into CASSLDRGYGYTF.